The rows below give T cell receptor beta chains drawn from one sample of a study of Graves' ophthalmopathy and Graves' hyperthyroidism. Using its own MiXCR run on the multiplex PCR reads, TCRdb lists one record per CDR3 protein. The sample records approximately 700,000 distinct CDR3 sequences, roughly two fifths being singletons. Sequenced sample: peripheral blood. The receptors derive from an adult man with Graves' ophthalmopathy. Each CDR3 is given with its conserved first and last residue. The order of the fields is J gene, D gene, clone size, V gene, CDR3 protein, CDR3 DNA. A D gene is named only where the DNA matches it firmly. Not all rows give a size; the values are once, few, many and, for expanded clones, a class.

>TRBJ1-6|.|many|TRBV2
CASSYTRTVNSPLHF
TGTGCCAGCAGCTACACTCGGACAGTTAATTCACCCCTCCACTTT
>TRBJ1-5|.|.|TRBV20-1
CSARGGNSNRPQHF
TGCAGTGCTAGAGGGGGAAACAGCAATCGGCCCCAGCATTTT
>TRBJ1-5|.|many|TRBV19
CASSIAYQPQHF
TGTGCCAGTAGTATAGCCTATCAGCCCCAGCATTTT
>TRBJ2-5|.|many|TRBV5-1
CASSIGVGDQETQYF
TGCGCCAGCAGCATCGGGGTGGGGGATCAAGAGACCCAGTACTTC
>TRBJ1-2|.|few|TRBV5-4
CASSLGLFGQTSGDYGYTF
TGTGCCAGCAGCTTGGGACTGTTCGGACAGACCTCCGGAGACTATGGCTACACCTTC
>TRBJ1-5|.|.|TRBV25-1
CASSGARGGTIPVPNQPQHF
TGTGCCAGCAGTGGAGCGCGTGGGGGCACCATTCCCGTGCCCAATCAGCCCCAGCATTTT
>TRBJ2-5|.|few|TRBV28
CASSPSGVEETQYF
TGTGCCAGCAGTCCATCAGGGGTTGAAGAGACCCAGTACTTC
>TRBJ1-2|.|many|TRBV6-1
CASSEAGTQDDYTF
TGTGCCAGCAGTGAAGCCGGGACACAAGATGACTACACCTTC
>TRBJ2-5|TRBD2|once|TRBV7-2
CASSLVGREAETQYF
TGTGCCAGCAGCTTAGTTGGGAGGGAGGCAGAGACCCAGTACTTC
>TRBJ2-7|.|many|TRBV6-5
CASSRYSVLGEQYF
TGTGCCAGCAGTCGTTATTCCGTCCTTGGCGAGCAGTACTTC
>TRBJ1-6|.|.|TRBV10-3
CAISGSLTPLHF
TGTGCCATCAGTGGAAGCCTTACACCCCTCCACTTT
>TRBJ2-6|.|.|TRBV6-1
CASSERRKTGANVLTF
TGTGCCAGCAGTGAAAGGCGGAAGACTGGGGCCAACGTCCTGACTTTC
>TRBJ1-2|.|many|TRBV9
CASSSSLSRPYYGYTF
TGTGCCAGCAGCTCGTCACTTTCACGGCCCTACTATGGCTACACCTTC
>TRBJ1-1|.|many|TRBV25-1
CASSGRSPGTEAFF
TGTGCCAGCAGTGGGAGGTCGCCGGGCACTGAAGCTTTCTTT
>TRBJ2-6|.|few|TRBV7-2
CASSQQIGRASGANVLTF
TGCGCCAGCAGCCAACAAATTGGACGGGCCTCTGGGGCCAACGTCCTGACTTTC
>TRBJ1-2|.|many|TRBV30
CAWSVGGDYGYTF
TGTGCCTGGAGTGTAGGCGGTGACTATGGCTACACCTTC
>TRBJ2-7|.|.|TRBV3-1
CASSQDIDRTQYF
TGTGCCAGCAGCCAAGATATCGACAGAACGCAGTACTTC
>TRBJ2-7|TRBD1|.|TRBV25-1
CASSERGTGVYEQYF
TGTGCCAGCAGTGAACGGGGGACAGGGGTTTACGAGCAGTACTTC
>TRBJ2-7|.|.|TRBV30
CAWSYRTYEQYF
TGTGCCTGGAGTTACCGGACCTACGAGCAGTACTTC